A selection of T cell receptor beta chains follows, all from one sample in a study of cytomegalovirus exposure and HLA in healthy donors. Measured with immunoSEQ multiplex PCR; TCRdb has only the in-frame clones, and not every one. The table shows about 230,000 clones, with 77% occurring only once. Sequencing used PBMCs. These receptor sequences come from a woman aged 55-70 years in good health and CMV-seropositive. The CDR3 runs from the conserved cysteine through the conserved F or W. Each record gives: J gene, V gene, clone size, D gene, CDR3 DNA, CDR3 protein. D genes are given only for firm matches. Part of the rows lack a size; the others show once, few, many or a class for expanded clones.

TRBJ2-1	TRBV7-9	NA	TRBD2	TGTGCCAGCAGTTACAGCGGGAGGACCGGCAATGAGCAGTTCTTC	CASSYSGRTGNEQFF
TRBJ1-5	TRBV6-5	NA	TRBD1	TGTGCCAGCAGAAGACAGGGGAATAGCAATCAGCCCCAGCATTTT	CASRRQGNSNQPQHF
TRBJ2-3	TRBV5-1	NA	NA	TGCGCCAGCAGCCTAATCGCGGCAGATACGCAGTATTTT	CASSLIAADTQYF
TRBJ2-7	TRBV5-6	NA	TRBD2	TGTGCCAGCAGCTTGGATCAACTAGCGGGTTACTACGAGCAGTACTTC	CASSLDQLAGYYEQYF
TRBJ2-4	TRBV27	NA	NA	TGTGCCAGCAGTTTGGGGCCTCGAGACATTCAGTACTTC	CASSLGPRDIQYF
TRBJ2-1	TRBV7-3	NA	NA	TGTGCCAGCAGCTTACGGTCGGGCTCCTACAATGAGCAGTTCTTC	CASSLRSGSYNEQFF
TRBJ2-7	TRBV4-1	NA	TRBD2	TGCGCCAGCAGCCAGAGTAGCGGGCAGGCCTACGAGCAGTACTTC	CASSQSSGQAYEQYF
TRBJ2-7	TRBV5-1	NA	TRBD1	TGCGCCAGCAGCTGGGACAGGGTCTCCGACGAGCAGTACTTC	CASSWDRVSDEQYF
TRBJ1-2	TRBV7-2	few	TRBD1	TGTGCCAGCAGCTTAGCGACAGGGTGGGGCTACACCTTC	CASSLATGWGYTF
TRBJ1-6	TRBV19	NA	NA	TGTGCCAGTAGCCAGATCCAGGGGTCACCCCTCCACTTT	CASSQIQGSPLHF
TRBJ1-3	TRBV9	few	TRBD1	TGTGCCAGCAGAGATGACAGGGGAGGAAACACCATATATTTT	CASRDDRGGNTIYF
TRBJ2-5	TRBV25-1	NA	NA	TGTGCCAGCAGTGATTCAGGAACCCAAGAGACCCAGTACTTC	CASSDSGTQETQYF
TRBJ2-7	TRBV6-1	NA	NA	TGTGCCAGCGACAGTTTGATGACCTACGAGCAGTACTTC	CASDSLMTYEQYF
TRBJ1-1	TRBV6-5	NA	NA	TGTGCCAGCACCAGGAAAGGGGAATTCAACACTGAAGCTTTCTTT	CASTRKGEFNTEAFF
TRBJ2-7	TRBV27	NA	TRBD1	TGTGCCAGCAGCACCTACAGGGGTTTAGTCCCCTACGAGCAGTACTTC	CASSTYRGLVPYEQYF
TRBJ2-3	TRBV4-2	NA	NA	TGTGCCAGCAGCCAAGGGGGACACCTGAGCACAGATACGCAGTATTTT	CASSQGGHLSTDTQYF
TRBJ2-1	TRBV10-3	NA	TRBD1	TGTGCCATCAACTCACCGGGACAGGGGGTCAATGAGCAGTTCTTC	CAINSPGQGVNEQFF
TRBJ2-1	TRBV11-2	NA	TRBD2	TGTGCCAGCAGCTTAGGCGGGACTAGCGGGAGAAATGATGAGCAGTTCTTC	CASSLGGTSGRNDEQFF
TRBJ2-7	TRBV6-1	once	TRBD2	TGTGCCAGCAGTGAGCTCTGGACTAGCGGGACCTACGAGCAGCACTTC	CASSELWTSGTYEQHF
TRBJ1-2	TRBV5-4	NA	NA	TGTGCCAGCAGCTGGGGGGGCATGTCAAACTATGGCTACACCTTC	CASSWGGMSNYGYTF
TRBJ1-4	TRBV7-9	NA	NA	TGTGCCAGCAGCGTACCGGGACAAGAAAAACTGTTTTTT	CASSVPGQEKLFF
TRBJ2-3	TRBV6-5	NA	NA	TGTGCCAGCAGTCGTGGAGCAGGCCCGGGGGATACGCAGTATTTT	CASSRGAGPGDTQYF
TRBJ2-2	TRBV30	NA	TRBD2	TGTGCCTGGAGTCCTAGCGGGAGGGCCGGCACCGGGGAGCTGTTTTTT	CAWSPSGRAGTGELFF
TRBJ2-3	TRBV9	few	NA	TGTGCCAGCAGCGTACGAGGGTCCCCCACAGATACGCAGTATTTT	CASSVRGSPTDTQYF
TRBJ2-3	TRBV25-1	NA	NA	TGTGCCAGCAATACCCCGGGGTCAGATACGCAGTATTTT	CASNTPGSDTQYF
TRBJ2-2	TRBV28	NA	TRBD1	TGTGCCAGCAGTTCCCCGGGACAGGGGACCGGGGAGCTGTTTTTT	CASSSPGQGTGELFF
TRBJ1-2	TRBV5-4	NA	NA	TGTGCCAGCAGCTTGAAAGGAGGGGTCTATGGCTACACCTTC	CASSLKGGVYGYTF
TRBJ1-1	TRBV18	NA	TRBD1	TGTGCCAGCTCACCGTTCGGGACAGGGATGAACACTGAAGCTTTCTTT	CASSPFGTGMNTEAFF
TRBJ2-4	TRBV23-1	NA	TRBD1	TGCGCCAGCAGTCAATACTTGACAGGGATTTGGATTCAGTACTTC	CASSQYLTGIWIQYF
TRBJ2-5	TRBV5-6	NA	TRBD1	TGTGCCAGCAGCTCGGGACAGGGTGGGGAGACCCAGTACTTC	CASSSGQGGETQYF
TRBJ2-5	TRBV2	NA	NA	TGTGCCAGCAGTGAATATGAGACCCAGTACTTC	CASSEYETQYF
TRBJ2-7	TRBV11-2	once	NA	TGTGCCAGCAGCCTTACATGGGAGTACGAGCAGTACTTC	CASSLTWEYEQYF
TRBJ2-1	TRBV21-1	NA	NA	TGTGCCAGCAGCGAGAGTCATAACAGCCACTTCGGCTACAATGAGCAGTTCTTC	CASSESHNSHFGYNEQFF
TRBJ2-5	TRBV5-4	few	TRBD2	TGTGCCAGCAGCTTTCCCGGGACTAGCGGGGGTAAAGAGACCCAGTACTTC	CASSFPGTSGGKETQYF
TRBJ2-2	TRBV5-1	NA	NA	TGCGCCAGCAGCATCGCCAGGGGGAACACCGGGGAGCTGTTTTTT	CASSIARGNTGELFF
TRBJ1-2	TRBV6-1	few	NA	TGTGCCAGCACCAGGTCGAGGGCCCTAGGGATGCGCTACACCTTC	CASTRSRALGMRYTF
TRBJ1-1	TRBV6-5	NA	NA	TGTGCCAGCAGTTACTCTGGGGGACTGATGAACACTGAAGCTTTCTTT	CASSYSGGLMNTEAFF
TRBJ1-1	TRBV6-5	NA	NA	TGTGCCAGCAACCATTTCAAGACAGACGAAGCTTTCTTT	CASNHFKTDEAFF
TRBJ2-7	TRBV7-8	NA	TRBD1	TGTGCCAGCAGACGGGACAGGGGGCGCGACGAGCAGTACTTC	CASRRDRGRDEQYF
TRBJ2-1	TRBV18	NA	NA	TGTGCCAGCTCACCACCGGAAGCGAACGAGCAGTTCTTC	CASSPPEANEQFF